This TCR beta chain originates from a study of control samples from healthy donors and cancer patients. Repertoires were generated with immunoSEQ multiplex PCR, while TCRdb's copy carries only in-frame clones and drops some. The sample lists more than 120,000 clones; approximately 91% were seen once. What was sequenced was blood. This TCR came from a man aged 30 to 45 in good health.

In nucleotides, the CDR3 is TGTGCCAGTAGTTTCGGGGATCTTAGCAATCAGCCCCAGCATTTT. Amino acid sequence: CASSFGDLSNQPQHF. The chain carries TRBV19 and TRBJ1-5; D remains unclear. Germline V CDR1 and CDR2: LNHDA, SQIVND (reference sequence). This CDR3 comprises 15 residues. Trimming stripped 5 bases from V and 0 bases from J, with 11 bases between.